Given below is one T cell receptor (beta chain) in context. Its target is not known. After removal of 2 bases from V and 10 bases from J, the junction contained 6 bases not matched to a gene. Per the germline V gene, CDR1 is ENHRY and CDR2 is SYGVKD. This CDR3 region has 15 residues. Among the donors, all were Caucasian adults who lived in Nashville, Tennessee. Measured with immunoSEQ multiplex PCR; TCRdb has only the in-frame clones, and not every one. This table has about 1,500,000 clones, around 97% appearing once. The source of the sample is a study of shared clonotypes between healthy human individuals. Overall study context: The donor pool was made up of two women and a few men aged 18 to 49.

Study results and caveats: In general, naive subsets displayed greater estimated richness than memory subsets did.

Source material: naive CD4+ T cells sorted from blood. Noted subset: CD45RA+ positively selected. The chain is built from TRBV10-3 and TRBJ1-5; TRBD1 agrees at 12 bases. This clonotype originated in a man aged 25 to 40 in good health. CDR3 sequence reads: CAISEMGTGGQPQHF. CDR3 in DNA: TGTGCCATCAGTGAGATGGGGACAGGGGGCCAACCCCAGCATTTT.